The 27 T cell receptor beta chains presented below share a single source sample, sequenced in a study of cytomegalovirus exposure and HLA in healthy donors. Use of 60 Vbeta and 13 Jbeta primers characterized the PCR. The table came from immunoSEQ multiplex PCR; TCRdb's copy has only in-frame clones and leaves some out. The profile shows roughly 23,000 clones, around 77% of them singletons. Sequencing was performed on PBMCs. The receptor source for this set is a man between 60 and 75 years old in good health and CMV-seronegative.

The CDR3 sequence: CASSVGAEPGGIPFEQYF. CDR3 coding DNA: TGTGCCAGCAGCGTAGGAGCGGAGCCGGGTGGTATTCCCTTCGAGCAGTACTTC. V and J are TRBV9 and TRBJ2-7, with D perhaps matching TRBD2 (5 bases). The germline CDR1 and CDR2 sequences are SGDLS and YYNGEE. Deletions cut 0 bases from V and 6 bases from J, with 25 bases between. CDR3 length: 18 amino acids.

V usage is TRBV5-1 and J usage is TRBJ2-3, with a weak D call TRBD1 (6 bases). CDR3 length: 14 residues. CDR1 is SGHRS and CDR2 is YFSETQ in the germline V gene. V lost 4 bases, J lost 6 bases, and 15 bases lay in between. Here the CDR3 DNA reads TGCGCCAGCAGCGTCCGGGACACCGAGGATACGCAGTATTTT. This translates into CASSVRDTEDTQYF.

With respect to this clone: Other DNA sequences in the same sample also yield this CDR3. V and J are TRBV7-2 and TRBJ1-6; 9 nucleotides match TRBD1. V lost 2 bases, J lost 6 bases, and 11 bases stayed unmatched. Germline V gives CDR1 SGHTA, CDR2 FQGNSA. CDR3 length: 18 amino acids. The CDR3 nucleotides read TGTGCCAGCAGCTTAAGGGGACGGGGACAGGGAAGTAATTCACCCCTCCACTTT. Amino acids: CASSLRGRGQGSNSPLHF.

This chain joins TRBV6-5 and TRBJ1-1; D gene ambiguous. Per germline, CDR1 MNHEY and CDR2 SVGAGI. Trimming took off 2 bases at V and 0 bases at J, with 10 bases between the two ends. The CDR3 is 15 amino acids. CDR3 DNA: TGTGCCAGCAGTTACGGAGGAATCATGAACACTGAAGCTTTCTTT. Translating it yields CASSYGGIMNTEAFF.

The chain joins TRBV27 to TRBJ1-5; 8 bases line up with TRBD1. With 3 bases clipped from V and 14 bases from J, the junction kept 6 bases outside the gene matches. Germline values: CDR1 MNHEY, CDR2 SMNVEV (reference sequence). This CDR3 has 12 amino acids. CDR3 amino acids: CASSFPGQVEHF. The CDR3 DNA is TGTGCCAGCAGTTTTCCGGGACAGGTGGAGCATTTT.

The genes are TRBV9 and TRBJ2-1; tentatively, D is TRBD2 (6 bases). The CDR3 has 16 residues. Germline CDR1 SGDLS, CDR2 YYNGEE. V dropped 4 bases and J dropped 4 bases, with 18 bases sitting between them. CDR3 sequence: CASSPAGPAGYNEQFF. In nucleotides, the CDR3 is TGTGCCAGCAGCCCTGCAGGTCCCGCGGGGTACAATGAGCAGTTCTTC.

The chain uses TRBV6-5 and TRBJ1-2; D may be TRBD1 (5 bases). Deletions cut 2 bases from V and 7 bases from J, with 14 bases between. This CDR3 is 14 amino acids long. CDR1 MNHEY and CDR2 SVGAGI come from the germline V gene. Written as DNA, the CDR3 is TGTGCCAGCAGTTACCGCGGAAGGGGCCGTGGCTACACCTTC. Encoded protein: CASSYRGRGRGYTF.

This clone was seen a handful of times. The chain links TRBV6-5 to TRBJ1-1, with a tentative D call TRBD1 (6 bases). Germline CDR1 and CDR2: MNHEY and SVGAGI. With 5 bases removed from V and 2 bases from J, the gap between germline ends came to 9 bases. The CDR3 extends over 13 amino acids. The CDR3 protein is CASSDRINTEAFF. The CDR3, as DNA: TGTGCCAGCAGTGACAGGATTAACACTGAAGCTTTCTTT.

This rearrangement joins TRBV11-3 to TRBJ2-1, with 7 bases aligning to TRBD2. The CDR3 is 15 amino acids. CDR1 is SGHNT and CDR2 is YENEEA in the germline V gene. The V segment lost 3 bases and the J segment 0 bases; nucleotides outside the gene matches: 2. The CDR3 DNA is TGTGCCAGCAGCTTCCGGGAGGTCTCCTACAATGAGCAGTTCTTC. Residues: CASSFREVSYNEQFF.

The chain employs TRBV6-1 and TRBJ2-1; TRBD2 aligns across 12 bases. Germline CDR1 reads MNHNS; CDR2 reads SASEGT. CDR3 size: 14 residues. V gave up 6 bases and J gave up 10 bases; unmatched junction bases: 7. CDR3 bases: TGTGCCAGCAGGACTAGCGGGGGCCGGCAGGAGCAGTTCTTC. This sequence encodes CASRTSGGRQEQFF.

The chain has TRBV9 and TRBJ2-1; 8 bases align to TRBD1. Trimming cost V 0 bases and J 9 bases; bases outside gene matches: 8. The CDR3 has 15 residues. Germline-derived CDR1 and CDR2 are SGDLS and YYNGEE. CDR3 region: CASSVDWTGYGEQFF. For the CDR3, the DNA is TGTGCCAGCAGCGTAGATTGGACAGGGTACGGTGAGCAGTTCTTC.

The CDR3, as DNA: TGTGCCAGCTCACCCAACTCCGGACTAGCGGGAGACCCCGAGCAGTACTTC. This translates into CASSPNSGLAGDPEQYF. V and J are TRBV18 and TRBJ2-7; 13 bases map to TRBD2. CDR1 and CDR2 (germline): KGHSH, LQKENI. The CDR3 has 17 amino acids. Losses at the gene ends were 3 bases for V and 6 bases for J; bases not matched to a gene: 11. Complete variable domain (other parts from reference TRBV18 and TRBJ2-7): NAGVMQNPRHLVRRRGQEARLRCSPMKGHSHVYWYRQLPEEGLKFMVYLQKENIIDESGMPKERFSAEFPKEGPSILRIQQVVRGDSAAYFCASSPNSGLAGDPEQYFGPGTRLTVT.

The CDR3 protein is CASSLLPQGALTEAFF. CDR3 coding DNA: TGTGCCAGCAGCTTACTTCCCCAGGGGGCTTTAACTGAAGCTTTCTTT. The chain carries TRBV7-3 and TRBJ1-1; TRBD1 matches at 8 bases. The CDR3 has 16 residues. Germline CDR1 SGHTA, CDR2 FQGTGA. V lost 2 bases and J lost 5; bases outside the gene matches: 10.

Regarding this clone: At one boundary the junction diverges from the germline segment, which might be a read error. The J gene is TRBJ2-2, the V gene TRBV5-1, with 11 bases fitting TRBD1. The CDR3 runs to 16 residues. Germline CDR1 is SGHRS and CDR2 is YFSETQ. CDR3 in DNA: TGCGCCCGCAGCTTGGCCCCGGGACAGGGGGCCGGGGAGCTGTTTTTT. Protein product: CARSLAPGQGAGELFF.

The chain employs TRBV5-1 and TRBJ2-4; D uncertain. The V gene lost 0 bases and the J gene lost 8 bases, with 12 bases spanning the gap. The CDR3 contains 14 residues. Germline V gives CDR1 SGHRS, CDR2 YFSETQ. The CDR3 nucleotides are TGCGCCAGCAGCTTGGTCTACCGTTCCGACATTCAGTACTTC. Protein sequence: CASSLVYRSDIQYF.

This rearrangement joins TRBV7-6 to TRBJ2-7, with D perhaps matching TRBD1 (5 bases). Germline assignment: CDR1 SGHVS and CDR2 FNYEAQ. The length of the CDR3 is 15 residues. Trimming left V 5 bases short and J 2 bases short, with 16 bases between. This chain's CDR3 is CASSATPGAAYEQYF. CDR3 nucleotide sequence: TGTGCCAGCAGCGCAACTCCTGGGGCGGCCTACGAGCAGTACTTC.

This clone came up a few times. DNA for the CDR3: TGTGCCAGCAGCTCACATTGGGACAGGGGGGAATACGAGCAGTACTTC. This translates into CASSSHWDRGEYEQYF. The chain recombines TRBV7-9 with TRBJ2-7; 11 bases map to TRBD1. Germline assignment: CDR1 SEHNR and CDR2 FQNEAQ (reference sequence). Trimming cost V 4 bases and J 4 bases; bases outside gene matches: 9. CDR3 length equals 16 residues. Supplemented by reference TRBV7-9 and TRBJ2-7, the full variable domain reads DTGVSQNPRHKITKRGQNVTFRCDPISEHNRLYWYRQTLGQGPEFLTYFQNEAQLEKSRLLSDRFSAERPKGSFSTLEIQRTEQGDSAMYLCASSSHWDRGEYEQYFGPGTRLTVT.

The chain carries TRBV15 and TRBJ2-5; D unclear. CDR1 and CDR2 from the germline V gene are LNHNV and YYDKDF (reference sequence). The CDR3 is made up of 12 amino acids. Trimming left V 0 bases short and J 4 bases short, with 3 bases between. The CDR3 reads CATSRDRETQYF. CDR3 DNA sequence: TGTGCCACCAGCAGAGATCGAGAGACCCAGTACTTC. Full variable domain (remainder filled in from reference TRBV15 and TRBJ2-5): DAMVIQNPRYQVTQFGKPVTLSCSQTLNHNVMYWYQQKSSQAPKLLFHYYDKDFNNEADTPDNFQSRRPNTSFCFLDIRSPGLGDTAMYLCATSRDRETQYFGPGTRLLVL.

The chain is built from TRBV27 and TRBJ1-6, with a weak D call TRBD1 (6 bases). The V and J ends lost 6 bases and 6 bases respectively, with 24 bases between them. From germline, CDR1 is MNHEY and CDR2 SMNVEV (reference sequence). There are 18 residues in the CDR3. The CDR3 protein is CASRFGMIQGSGNSPLHF. As DNA, the CDR3 is TGTGCCAGCAGATTCGGGATGATACAGGGATCGGGTAATTCACCCCTCCACTTT.

The CDR3 DNA reads TGTGCCAGCAGCTTTACAGGGCCCTCTGGGGCCAACGTCCTGACTTTC. Translating it yields CASSFTGPSGANVLTF. The rearrangement links TRBV7-9 to TRBJ2-6, with D possibly TRBD1 on 6 matching bases. The germline gives CDR1 SEHNR, CDR2 FQNEAQ (reference sequence). V was clipped by 3 bases and J by 0 bases, with 9 bases between them. The CDR3 extends over 16 amino acids.

The V call is TRBV6-5, the J call TRBJ1-1, with D unclear. V was pared by 5 bases and J by 3 bases, with 10 bases between. Germline V gives CDR1 MNHEY, CDR2 SVGAGI. The length of the CDR3 is 13 residues. CDR3 sequence: CASSKMRDTEAFF. CDR3 nucleotides: TGTGCCAGCAGTAAAATGAGGGACACTGAAGCTTTCTTT.

The V gene is TRBV5-1, the J gene TRBJ2-1; a possible D gene is TRBD2 (6 bases). V dropped 0 bases and J dropped 4 bases, with 11 bases sitting between them. Looked up from germline, CDR1 is SGHRS and CDR2 is YFSETQ. The CDR3 loop spans 15 amino acids. The CDR3 nucleotides read TGCGCCAGCAGCTTGGATGGCGGGGATTACAATGAGCAGTTCTTC. Translated: CASSLDGGDYNEQFF. Filled out from reference TRBV5-1 and TRBJ2-1, the complete variable domain reads KAGVTQTPRYLIKTRGQQVTLSCSPISGHRSVSWYQQTPGQGLQFLFEYFSETQRNKGNFPGRFSGRQFSNSRSEMNVSTLELGDSALYLCASSLDGGDYNEQFFGPGTRLTVL.

This clone has only one observation. The genes are TRBV19 and TRBJ2-7; TRBD2 aligns across 9 bases. The V segment lost 5 bases and the J segment 5 bases; nucleotides outside the gene matches: 7. This CDR3 comprises 14 residues. In germline, CDR1 is LNHDA, CDR2 SQIVND (reference sequence). The CDR3 is CASSRSGSINEQYF. CDR3 coding DNA: TGTGCCAGTAGTCGTAGCGGGAGTATCAACGAGCAGTACTTC.

This sequence joins TRBV19 and TRBJ2-2, with 7 bases identical to TRBD1. Per the germline V gene, CDR1 is LNHDA and CDR2 is SQIVND (reference sequence). Unmatched junction bases numbered 9, after V lost 9 bases and J lost 2 bases. CDR3 length equals 15 residues. The CDR3 bases are TGTGCCAGCATGACCGGACAGGCAAACACCGGGGAGCTGTTTTTT. This gives the protein CASMTGQANTGELFF.

Worth noting for this clone: The germline gene is not matched at one end of the junction; a read error may be the cause. This chain connects TRBV7-9 to TRBJ1-2; the D gene is possibly TRBD1 (5 bases). The CDR3 is made up of 14 amino acids. From germline, CDR1 is SEHNR and CDR2 FQNEAQ (reference sequence). Written as DNA, the CDR3 is TGTTCCAGCAGCTTAATCGGGTTTGGGGGGGGCTACACCTTC. Translation gives CSSSLIGFGGGYTF.

The genes are TRBV30 and TRBJ1-5; TRBD1 might be the D (5 bases). V gave up 5 bases and J gave up 4 bases, with 15 bases separating them. CDR3 length: 14 amino acids. Germline V gene sequence: CDR1 GTSNPN, CDR2 SVGIG (reference sequence). The CDR3 region is CAWQGLGGNQPQHF. The CDR3 DNA reads as TGTGCCTGGCAGGGACTGGGAGGGAATCAGCCCCAGCATTTT. The whole variable domain, filled in from reference TRBV30 and TRBJ1-5, reads SQTIHQWPATLVQPVGSPLSLECTVEGTSNPNLYWYRQAAGRGLQLLFYSVGIGQISSEVPQNLSASRPQDRQFILSSKKLLLSDSGFYLCAWQGLGGNQPQHFGDGTRLSIL.

The chain employs TRBV18 and TRBJ2-7; D possibly corresponds to TRBD1 (5 bases). V was pared by 2 bases and J by 5 bases, with 10 bases between. CDR1 is KGHSH, CDR2 LQKENI, per germline. CDR3 length equals 13 residues. The DNA for the CDR3 is TGTGCCAGCTCACCAAGAAGGGGCCACGAGCAGTACTTC. It translates to CASSPRRGHEQYF.